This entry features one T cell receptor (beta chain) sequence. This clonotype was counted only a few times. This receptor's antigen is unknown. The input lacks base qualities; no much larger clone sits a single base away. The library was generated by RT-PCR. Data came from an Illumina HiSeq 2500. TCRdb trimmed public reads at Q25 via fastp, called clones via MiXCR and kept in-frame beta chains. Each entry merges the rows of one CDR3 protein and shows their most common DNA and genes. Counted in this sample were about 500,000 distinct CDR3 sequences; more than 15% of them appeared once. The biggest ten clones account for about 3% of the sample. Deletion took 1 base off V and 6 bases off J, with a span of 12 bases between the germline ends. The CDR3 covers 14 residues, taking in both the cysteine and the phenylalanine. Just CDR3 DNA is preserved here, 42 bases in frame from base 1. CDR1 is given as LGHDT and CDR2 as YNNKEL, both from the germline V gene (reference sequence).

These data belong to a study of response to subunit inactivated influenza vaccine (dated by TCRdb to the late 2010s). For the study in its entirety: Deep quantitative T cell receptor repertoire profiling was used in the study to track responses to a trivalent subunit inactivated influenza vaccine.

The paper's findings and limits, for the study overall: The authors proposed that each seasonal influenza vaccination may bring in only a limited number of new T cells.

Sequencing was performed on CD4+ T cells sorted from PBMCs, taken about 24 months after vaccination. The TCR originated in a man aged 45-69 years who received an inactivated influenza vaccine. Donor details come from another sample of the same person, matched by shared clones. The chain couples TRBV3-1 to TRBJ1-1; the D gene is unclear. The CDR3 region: CASSQGGHGSEAFF. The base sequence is TGTGCCAGCAGCCAAGGCGGTCATGGATCTGAAGCTTTCTTT. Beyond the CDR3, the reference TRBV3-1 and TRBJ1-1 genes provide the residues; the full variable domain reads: DTAVSQTPKYLVTQMGNDKSIKCEQNLGHDTMYWYKQDSKKFLKIMFSYNNKELIINETVPNRFSPKSPDKAHLNLHINSLELGDSAVYFCASSQGGHGSEAFFGQGTRLTVV.